This T cell receptor (beta chain) is drawn from a study of blood T cell repertoires in COVID-19. Study summary: Italy, Spain and the United States were the sources of the convalescent and acute COVID-19 samples. Sources were T cells, B-cell-depleted T cells, or PBMCs; the material itself was cDNA or gDNA.

The CDR3 is 14 residues long. In germline, CDR1 is SGHRS, CDR2 YFSETQ. Between the trimmed V and J ends, which lost 0 bases and 4 bases, there was a span of 8 bases. Study processing details: By means of reference gene primer amplification, nucleated cell counts were estimated. TCRdb's copy holds only in-frame clones and misses some; the assay was immunoSEQ multiplex PCR. V and J calls and clone size are as listed in that table; D and trimming were resolved from the DNA. Here the sample spans tens of thousands of clones, approximately 85% being singletons. This sequence joins TRBV5-1 and TRBJ2-1, with D perhaps matching TRBD1 (6 bases). Sequenced input: peripheral blood. This receptor was obtained from a human donor in a cohort sampled during active COVID-19. CDR3 nucleotides: TGCGCCAGCAGCTTGGGACAGGAGTACAATGAGCAGTTCTTC. Its protein is CASSLGQEYNEQFF. Filled out from reference TRBV5-1 and TRBJ2-1, the complete variable domain reads KAGVTQTPRYLIKTRGQQVTLSCSPISGHRSVSWYQQTPGQGLQFLFEYFSETQRNKGNFPGRFSGRQFSNSRSEMNVSTLELGDSALYLCASSLGQEYNEQFFGPGTRLTVL.